This entry is about one T cell receptor beta chain. Antigen: not known. Relative to the germline gene, one junction end is altered; a read error may explain this. Within the sample, other DNA sequences also encode this same CDR3. Clones were sequenced by immunoSEQ multiplex PCR, and TCRdb holds only the in-frame ones, with some missing. Among fewer than 4,500 clones listed, almost 90% were seen once. The data belong to a study of brain metastases from non-small cell lung cancer. Germline-derived CDR1 and CDR2 are LNHNV and YYDKDF (reference sequence). There are 12 residues in the CDR3. General study findings and limits: Brain metastases had lower T-cell infiltration than primary tumors. Paired brain metastases and primary tumors largely shared TCR repertoires. Expanded T-cell clones appeared in approximately 60% of brain metastases over primaries.

The chain is built from TRBV15 and TRBJ1-4; unclear D gene. The receptor's source is a donor over 35 with non-small cell lung cancer. The specimen sequenced was primary lung tumor tissue. The CDR3 is CATSRDGGKLFF. CDR3 sequence (DNA): TGTGCCACCAGTAGAGACGGCGGAAAACTGTTTTTT.